Each of the 26 T cell receptor beta chains below was sequenced from the same sample in a study of CD8 T cells in Susac syndrome. With random hexamers, 0.5 to 1 ug RNA was reverse transcribed. TCRdb redid the calling of the immunoSEQ multiplex PCR reads with MiXCR, one entry per CDR3 protein. The table records about 300,000 distinct CDR3 sequences, roughly 94% of them present only once. The specimen was CD4+ T cells from PBMCs. The receptors originated from a human donor with multiple sclerosis.

The V gene is TRBV29-1, the J gene TRBJ1-1; D may be TRBD1 (6 bases). Trimming took 5 bases from V and 4 from J, leaving 17 bases between them. Germline CDR1 SQVTM, CDR2 ANQGSEA. The CDR3 totals 14 residues. The CDR3 reads CSVSGAPGGTEAFF. The CDR3, as DNA: TGCAGCGTTTCAGGGGCGCCGGGGGGCACTGAAGCTTTCTTT.

CDR3 coding DNA: TGTGCCAGCAGCAGCCAGACGGGCACAGATACGCAGTATTTT. The encoded protein is CASSSQTGTDTQYF. The chain joins TRBV9 to TRBJ2-3; D unclear. The CDR3 length is 14 residues. With 4 bases removed from V and 1 base from J, the gap between germline ends came to 10 bases. Germline V gives CDR1 SGDLS, CDR2 YYNGEE.

The chain joins TRBV14 to TRBJ2-1; D may correspond to TRBD1 or TRBD2 (5 bases each). Between the trimmed V and J ends, which lost 2 bases and 9 bases, there was a span of 14 bases. Germline V gene data show CDR1 as SGHDN and CDR2 as FVKESK. This CDR3 comprises 14 residues. The CDR3 is CASSQPGRRGEQFF. CDR3 bases: TGTGCCAGCAGCCAACCAGGGAGAAGGGGTGAGCAGTTCTTC.

The chain employs TRBV7-9 and TRBJ2-3; D may be TRBD2 (5 bases). V gave up 1 base and J gave up 6 bases, with 8 bases separating them. Germline V CDR1 and CDR2: SEHNR, FQNEAQ (reference sequence). This CDR3 is 13 amino acids long. The CDR3 sequence: CASSLGTFDTQYF. In DNA, the CDR3 is TGTGCCAGCAGCTTAGGGACTTTTGATACGCAGTATTTT.

This clonotype was seen more than once but under ten times. The CDR3 here is CASSVGPDRFYEQYF. The CDR3 nucleotides are TGTGCCAGCAGCGTAGGCCCCGACAGGTTCTACGAGCAGTACTTC. The V and J genes are TRBV9 and TRBJ2-7; tentatively, D is TRBD1 (6 bases). V dropped 0 bases and J dropped 3 bases, with 13 bases sitting between them. Germline V gives CDR1 SGDLS, CDR2 YYNGEE. CDR3 size: 15 residues.

The V and J genes are TRBV12-3 or TRBV12-4 and TRBJ2-2; D ambiguous. The germline V and J ends were trimmed by 6 bases and 7 bases, with 9 bases remaining between them. The CDR3 covers 12 residues. The chain's CDR3 is CASSPNHGELFF. The CDR3 DNA follows: TGTGCCAGCAGCCCCAATCACGGGGAGCTGTTTTTT.

In DNA form, the CDR3 reads TGTGCCAGCAGTCCGACAGGGGCTTTGGCACGCGAGCAGTACTTC. Amino acids: CASSPTGALAREQYF. The V gene is TRBV28, the J gene TRBJ2-7; 8 nucleotides agree with TRBD1. This CDR3 has 15 residues. The junction had 12 bases not matched to a gene; V was cut back by 5 bases and J by 6 bases. CDR1 is MDHEN and CDR2 is SYDVKM in the germline V gene.

The V and J genes are TRBV7-2 and TRBJ2-3, with D possibly matching TRBD2 (6 bases). V was pared by 7 bases and J by 4 bases, with 15 bases between. CDR1 and CDR2 (germline): SGHTA, FQGNSA. The CDR3 runs 14 residues. In DNA form, the CDR3 reads TGTGCCAGCACACTGACTAGAGGGGCAGATACGCAGTATTTT. Protein: CASTLTRGADTQYF.

V and J are TRBV7-8 and TRBJ2-7; D is uncertain. Trimming removed 0 bases from V and 0 bases from J, with 15 bases in between. Germline CDR1 is SGHVS and CDR2 is FQNEAQ. There are 17 residues in the CDR3. The CDR3 DNA is TGTGCCAGCAGCTTAGCGAACTCCGGAGTCACCTCCTACGAGCAGTACTTC. The encoded protein is CASSLANSGVTSYEQYF.

J is TRBJ1-2 and V is TRBV10-3; D is perhaps TRBD1 (6 bases). CDR3 length: 19 amino acids. V shed 0 bases and J shed 8 bases, with 28 bases lying between them. Germline-derived CDR1 and CDR2 are ENHRY and SYGVKD. The CDR3 here is CAISESGVFTLGQRRGYTF. DNA of the CDR3: TGTGCCATCAGTGAGTCGGGGGTATTTACGCTCGGACAGCGGAGGGGCTACACCTTC.

The chain carries TRBV3-1 and TRBJ2-7; no definite D call. Looked up from germline, CDR1 is LGHDT and CDR2 is YNNKEL (reference sequence). Trimming took 0 bases from V and 8 from J, leaving 11 bases between them. The CDR3 spans 13 residues. Here the CDR3 DNA reads TGTGCCAGCAGCCAAGATCTAGAACGCAAGCAGTACTTC. Residues: CASSQDLERKQYF.

This clonotype was seen a single time. The chain has TRBV3-1 and TRBJ1-6; a weak D match, TRBD1 (5 bases). Germline CDR1 and CDR2: LGHDT and YNNKEL (reference sequence). V was pared by 0 bases and J by 6 bases, with 6 bases between. The CDR3 extends over 14 amino acids. CDR3 DNA sequence: TGTGCCAGCAGCCAAGAGAGGGGTAATTCACCCCTCCACTTT. Translated, it gives CASSQERGNSPLHF.

The chain is built from TRBV5-1 and TRBJ1-2, with D possibly TRBD1 on 6 matching bases. The CDR3 covers 13 residues. CDR1 SGHRS and CDR2 YFSETQ come from the germline V gene. The V end was cut by 2 bases, the J end by 11 bases, with 16 bases between. The CDR3 DNA sequence: TGCGCCAGCAGCTTCAGTCGGGACACCCCTTACACCTTC. It translates to CASSFSRDTPYTF. Based on the CDR3 plus reference TRBV5-1 and TRBJ1-2, the full variable domain is KAGVTQTPRYLIKTRGQQVTLSCSPISGHRSVSWYQQTPGQGLQFLFEYFSETQRNKGNFPGRFSGRQFSNSRSEMNVSTLELGDSALYLCASSFSRDTPYTFGSGTRLTVV.

This clonotype came up once. V gene TRBV5-1 combines with J gene TRBJ1-3; D gene ambiguous. Looked up from germline, CDR1 is SGHRS and CDR2 is YFSETQ. V was clipped by 1 base and J by 0 bases, with 8 bases between them. This CDR3 has 15 residues. The DNA for the CDR3 is TGCGCCAGCAGCTTGTGGGGATACTCTGGAAACACCATATATTTT. Translated: CASSLWGYSGNTIYF.

The CDR3 protein is CSAIEATVDYGYTF. The CDR3 DNA reads as TGCAGTGCTATAGAAGCGACAGTAGACTATGGCTACACCTTC. This chain joins TRBV20-1 and TRBJ1-2, with D maybe TRBD1 (5 bases). Germline V gene lookup returns CDR1 DFQATT and CDR2 SNEGSKA (reference sequence). This CDR3 is 14 amino acids long. The V end was cut by 4 bases, the J end by 3 bases, with 15 bases between.

The chain has TRBV19 and TRBJ1-5, with 8 bases identical to TRBD1. The CDR3 is made up of 13 amino acids. The junction had 5 bases not matched to a gene; V was cut back by 9 bases and J by 4 bases. Germline V CDR1 and CDR2: LNHDA, SQIVND (reference sequence). The CDR3 bases are TGTGCCAGCCTTGGACAGGGTAATCAGCCCCAGCATTTT. Its protein product is CASLGQGNQPQHF.

The V gene is TRBV30, the J gene TRBJ2-3; 8 bases line up with TRBD2. The junction had 25 bases not matched to a gene; V was cut back by 8 bases and J by 9 bases. CDR1 is GTSNPN, CDR2 SVGIG, per germline (reference sequence). The CDR3 extends over 17 amino acids. The CDR3 loop reads CAVSFGAGGTGEDTQYF. In DNA form, the CDR3 reads TGTGCCGTCTCCTTCGGGGCGGGGGGAACCGGGGAGGACACGCAGTATTTT. Full variable domain (rest looked up from reference TRBV30 and TRBJ2-3): SQTIHQWPATLVQPVGSPLSLECTVEGTSNPNLYWYRQAAGRGLQLLFYSVGIGQISSEVPQNLSASRPQDRQFILSSKKLLLSDSGFYLCAVSFGAGGTGEDTQYFGPGTRLTVL.

This clonotype has only a few counts. The chain carries TRBV5-6 and TRBJ2-5; D gene ambiguous. In germline, CDR1 is SGHDT, CDR2 YYEEEE. Trimming cost V 3 bases and J 2 bases, with 11 bases left between them. The CDR3 runs 14 residues. The CDR3 DNA reads as TGTGCCAGCAGCTCTCTTGACTGGCAAGAGACCCAGTACTTC. The encoded protein is CASSSLDWQETQYF.

The count of this clonotype is one. CDR3 sequence reads: CASQTAINQPQHF. The CDR3 DNA reads TGTGCCAGCCAGACAGCGATCAATCAGCCCCAGCATTTT. The J gene is TRBJ1-5, the V gene TRBV28, with TRBD1 as a possible D gene (5 bases). The V end was cut by 8 bases, the J end by 3 bases, with 11 bases between. The CDR3 sequence is 13 residues long. Germline CDR1 and CDR2: MDHEN and SYDVKM.

The V and J genes are TRBV11-2 and TRBJ2-7; 7 nucleotides align to TRBD2. CDR3 length: 15 residues. Losses at the gene ends were 1 base for V and 5 bases for J; bases not matched to a gene: 8. Germline loops: CDR1 SGHAT, CDR2 FQNNGV. The CDR3 nucleotides read TGTGCCAGCAGCTTAGGAGGGAGGGCGTTCGACGAGCAGTACTTC. Translation: CASSLGGRAFDEQYF.

The rearrangement joins TRBV11-3 to TRBJ2-7, with D perhaps matching TRBD1 or TRBD2 (6 bases each). V lost 5 bases, J lost 7 bases, and 15 bases lay in between. Looked up from germline, CDR1 is SGHNT and CDR2 is YENEEA. The CDR3 totals 13 residues. The CDR3 spells CASSRTQGGEQYF. In nucleotides, the CDR3 is TGTGCCAGCAGCCGTACACAGGGAGGAGAGCAGTACTTC.

The chain combines TRBV5-6 with TRBJ2-7; D might be TRBD1 or TRBD2, each matching 5 bases. V shed 6 bases and J shed 6 bases, with 16 bases lying between them. From germline, CDR1 is SGHDT and CDR2 YYEEEE. The CDR3 extends over 13 amino acids. In DNA form, the CDR3 reads TGTGCCAGCACCAGACAGACCCGGGGCGAGCAGTACTTC. This sequence encodes CASTRQTRGEQYF.

The chain carries TRBV3-1 and TRBJ2-5; 8 bases fit TRBD1. V lost 4 bases and J lost 4; bases outside the gene matches: 5. Per germline, CDR1 LGHDT and CDR2 YNNKEL (reference sequence). This CDR3 has 14 amino acids. CDR3 coding DNA: TGTGCCAGCAGCCTCATGACAGGGGCAGAGACCCAGTACTTC. Translated: CASSLMTGAETQYF.

The chain employs TRBV30 and TRBJ1-5, with D maybe TRBD1 (6 bases). This CDR3 is 14 amino acids long. Per the germline V gene, CDR1 is GTSNPN and CDR2 is SVGIG (reference sequence). Trimming took 2 bases from V and 4 from J, leaving 12 bases between them. CDR3 region: CAWSSWTVNQPQHF. CDR3 coding DNA: TGTGCCTGGAGTAGCTGGACAGTTAATCAGCCCCAGCATTTT.

V and J are TRBV7-9 and TRBJ1-4; TRBD1 matches 8 bases. CDR3 length equals 17 residues. The V and J ends lost 1 base and 5 bases, in that order; junction bases with no gene match: 9. The V gene's germline CDR1 is SEHNR and CDR2 FQNEAQ (reference sequence). The CDR3, as DNA: TGTGCCAGCAGCTTAGAATTGGGACAGGAGTTCAATGAAAAACTGTTTTTT. It specifies CASSLELGQEFNEKLFF.

The table lists this clonotype with a count of one. V is TRBV12-3 or TRBV12-4 and J is TRBJ2-5; D is perhaps TRBD1 (6 bases). CDR3 length equals 14 residues. Trimming stripped 5 bases from V and 2 bases from J, with 12 bases between. The CDR3 region is CASSTGTSQETQYF. CDR3 in DNA: TGTGCCAGCAGTACCGGGACATCTCAAGAGACCCAGTACTTC.